The subject of this entry is one T cell receptor (beta chain). This entry is derived from a study of regulatory T cells in long-lasting Graves disease. According to the study, TCR beta libraries were built with iRepertoire HTBI primers and CDR3-region Arm-PCR. Using its own MiXCR run on the multiplex PCR reads, TCRdb lists one record per CDR3 protein. The sample comprises some 330,000 distinct CDR3 sequences, roughly 12% of which are singletons, and about 20% rests with the top ten. Time point denoted: newly diagnosed GD, antithyroid drugs for less than 3 months. PBMCs were the source of the RNA used for TCR sequencing. A further study also used this sample, focusing on T cells in Graves' hyperthyroidism and ophthalmopathy.

This sequence originates from a woman aged 18-35 years with Graves disease. This sample comprised peripheral blood mononuclear cells (PBMCs), obtained at new diagnosis, from a patient treated with antithyroid drugs.

The DNA for the CDR3 is TGTGCCAGCAGACGGGACAGGTTAGACATTCAGTACTTC. Translation: CASRRDRLDIQYF. The gene calls are TRBV7-2 and TRBJ2-4; 8 nucleotides agree with TRBD1. The CDR3 is made up of 13 amino acids. Looked up from germline, CDR1 is SGHTA and CDR2 is FQGNSA. Trimming at V came to 6 bases and at J to 8 bases, leaving 6 bases not matched to a gene.